A single sample gave rise to the 8 T cell receptor beta chains below, sequenced in a study of glioma-infiltrating T cells. TCR alpha and beta CDR3 regions were amplified from RNA using iRepertoire nested multiplex PCR. MiXCR, applied by TCRdb to the multiplex PCR reads, yields one record per CDR3 protein. Of approximately 130,000 distinct CDR3 sequences listed, around 25% are singletons. The sample taken for sequencing was glioma tissue, nonneoplastic brain tissue, or PBMCs (not recorded which). These receptors all stem from a human donor with low-grade glioma or glioblastoma, undergoing nonglioma brain surgery, or in good health (not recorded which).

This clonotype was seen ten or more times. The V call is TRBV20-1, the J call TRBJ2-3; D is unresolved. The V end lost 4 bases, the J end lost 2 bases, and 10 bases lay between the germline ends. This CDR3 comprises 13 residues. Germline V gives CDR1 DFQATT, CDR2 SNEGSKA (reference sequence). The CDR3 loop reads CSATGYITDTQYF. The CDR3 DNA reads as TGCAGTGCTACTGGATATATCACAGATACGCAGTATTTT.

This clonotype showed up many times. The rearrangement uses TRBV28 and TRBJ1-5, with TRBD1 matching over 7 bases. Germline assignment: CDR1 MDHEN and CDR2 SYDVKM. CDR3 length: 13 amino acids. V was clipped by 2 bases and J by 5 bases; unmatched bases: 0. CDR3 region: CASSLRGHQPQHF. Here the CDR3 DNA reads TGTGCCAGCAGTTTAAGGGGGCATCAGCCCCAGCATTTT. Filled out from reference TRBV28 and TRBJ1-5, the complete variable domain reads DVKVTQSSRYLVKRTGEKVFLECVQDMDHENMFWYRQDPGLGLRLIYFSYDVKMKEKGDIPEGYSVSREKKERFSLILESASTNQTSMYLCASSLRGHQPQHFGDGTRLSIL.

This clonotype was counted a few times. This chain links TRBV7-9 with TRBJ1-1; D perhaps matches TRBD1 (5 bases). This CDR3 is 14 amino acids long. Trimming shortened V by 5 bases and J by 4 bases, and 14 bases separated the two germline ends. In germline, CDR1 is SEHNR, CDR2 FQNEAQ (reference sequence). The CDR3 DNA reads TGTGCCAGCAGCCCCTCTGGGGGGTTCACTGAAGCTTTCTTT. Protein product: CASSPSGGFTEAFF.

The chain joins TRBV2 to TRBJ1-3; D is ambiguous. V gave up 4 bases and J gave up 4 bases, with 8 bases separating them. The CDR3 is 13 amino acids. The germline gives CDR1 SNHLY, CDR2 FYNNEI. CDR3 nucleotide sequence: TGTGCCAGCAGTGCAGCCCGAGGAAACACCATATATTTT. It specifies CASSAARGNTIYF.

In its sample, this clonotype was seen a few times. The rearrangement uses TRBV6-1 and TRBJ2-1; the match to TRBD1 covers 7 bases. The CDR3 consists of 18 residues. V lost 5 bases, J lost 2 bases, and 15 bases stayed unmatched. Germline assignment: CDR1 MNHNS and CDR2 SASEGT. The CDR3 sequence: CASSIRPPTGFTYNEQFF. The CDR3 nucleotides are TGTGCCAGCAGTATCCGCCCCCCGACAGGGTTCACCTACAATGAGCAGTTCTTC.

A few counts support this clonotype. At one end the junction does not follow the germline gene, possibly because of a read error. The CDR3 DNA is TGTGCTAGCAGCTTAGGGGAGGGATCCCTGGATACGCAGTATTTT. Its translation: CASSLGEGSLDTQYF. The chain is built from TRBV7-7 and TRBJ2-3; 7 nucleotides agree with TRBD2. This CDR3 has 15 residues. CDR1 and CDR2 (germline): SSHAT, FNYEAQ (reference sequence).

The CDR3: CASSQTERGTQYF. CDR3 nucleotides: TGCGCCAGCAGCCAAACCGAGAGAGGGACCCAGTACTTC. This sequence joins TRBV4-1 and TRBJ2-5; no firm D call. The V gene lost 2 bases and the J gene lost 7 bases, with 11 bases spanning the gap. The CDR3 runs 13 residues. Germline lookup yields CDR1 MGHRA and CDR2 YSYEKL.

This clonotype occurred many times. This sequence joins TRBV9 and TRBJ1-1; D is unresolved. CDR3 length: 12 residues. Germline values: CDR1 SGDLS, CDR2 YYNGEE. Trimming cost V 2 bases and J 3 bases, with 5 bases left between them. The CDR3 spells CASSVSDTEAFF. CDR3 nucleotide sequence: TGTGCCAGCAGCGTTTCGGACACTGAAGCTTTCTTT. Drawing the rest from reference TRBV9 and TRBJ1-1, the complete variable domain is DSGVTQTPKHLITATGQRVTLRCSPRSGDLSVYWYQQSLDQGLQFLIQYYNGEERAKGNILERFSAQQFPDLHSELNLSSLELGDSALYFCASSVSDTEAFFGQGTRLTVV.